This T cell receptor (beta chain) derives from a study of high-grade serous ovarian cancer treatment subgroups. The junction had 3 bases not matched to a gene; V was cut back by 3 bases and J by 3 bases. The CDR3 covers 14 residues. Germline CDR1 LNHDA, CDR2 SQIVND (reference sequence). Notes on the study in general: Clonal relatedness tracked neoantigen level, and by trend copy number and mutation load.

The tumor samples were collected prior to definitive surgery or chemotherapy. For this clone: Its target is not known.

Profiling relied on immunoSEQ multiplex PCR, and the TCRdb table lists in-frame clones only, not all of them. The sample gives approximately 15,000 clones, approximately 73% of which show up once; approximately 5% is in the top ten. The sample consisted of tumor tissue. The rearrangement links TRBV19 to TRBJ2-5, with 8 bases aligning to TRBD1. The clonotype was recovered from a human donor with high-grade serous ovarian cancer. The CDR3, as DNA: TGTGCCAGTAGTATGAGACAGGGGAAAGAGACCCAGTACTTC. Protein product: CASSMRQGKETQYF.